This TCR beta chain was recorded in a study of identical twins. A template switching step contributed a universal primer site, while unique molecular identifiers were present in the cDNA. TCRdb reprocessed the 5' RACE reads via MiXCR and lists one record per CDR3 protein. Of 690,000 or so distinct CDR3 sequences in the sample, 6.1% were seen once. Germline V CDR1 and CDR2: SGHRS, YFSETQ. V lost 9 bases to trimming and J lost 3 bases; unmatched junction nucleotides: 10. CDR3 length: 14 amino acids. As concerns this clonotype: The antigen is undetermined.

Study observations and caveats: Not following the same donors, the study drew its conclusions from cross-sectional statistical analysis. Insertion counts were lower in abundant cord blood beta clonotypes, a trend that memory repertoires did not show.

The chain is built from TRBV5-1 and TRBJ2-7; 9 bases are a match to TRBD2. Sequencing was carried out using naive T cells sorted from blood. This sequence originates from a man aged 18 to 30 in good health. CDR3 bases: TGCGCCAATCCTATCGGGACTAGCTTCTACGAGCAGTACGTC. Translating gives CANPIGTSFYEQYV.